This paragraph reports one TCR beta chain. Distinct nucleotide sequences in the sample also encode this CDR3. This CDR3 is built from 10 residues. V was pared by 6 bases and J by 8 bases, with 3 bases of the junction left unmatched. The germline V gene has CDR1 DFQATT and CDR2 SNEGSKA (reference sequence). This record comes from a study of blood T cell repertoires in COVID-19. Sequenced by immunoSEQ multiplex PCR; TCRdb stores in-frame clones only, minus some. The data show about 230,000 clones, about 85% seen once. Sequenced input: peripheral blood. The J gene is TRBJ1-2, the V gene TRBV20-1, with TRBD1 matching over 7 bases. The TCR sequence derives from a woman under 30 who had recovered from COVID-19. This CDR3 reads CSAPGGGYTF. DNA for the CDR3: TGCAGTGCCCCAGGGGGAGGCTACACCTTC.